This TCR beta chain is drawn from a study of blood T cell repertoires in COVID-19. The overall study: Nucleic acid was either cDNA or gDNA, and it came from T cells, B-cell-depleted T cells, or PBMCs.

Cohorts were assigned according to the clinical history that participants reported. This clone has just a few counts. Germline values: CDR1 SNHLY, CDR2 FYNNEI. Trimming removed 7 bases from V and 0 bases from J, with 12 bases in between. This CDR3 has 15 amino acids. Authors' methods: Reference gene primer amplification gave nucleated cell count estimates. Generated by immunoSEQ multiplex PCR, the TCRdb table keeps only in-frame clones and is missing some. The DNA gave D and trimming, while V, J and clone size come from that table. Among about 210,000 clones listed, 65% to 90% were seen once. The chain uses TRBV2 and TRBJ2-2, with D perhaps matching TRBD1 (5 bases). Material: PBMCs or T cells enriched from blood (not recorded which). The clonotype was recovered from a woman aged 45 to 65 with acute COVID-19. The CDR3 sequence is CASKDTTANTGELFF. DNA of the CDR3: TGTGCCAGCAAGGACACCACCGCGAACACCGGGGAGCTGTTTTTT.